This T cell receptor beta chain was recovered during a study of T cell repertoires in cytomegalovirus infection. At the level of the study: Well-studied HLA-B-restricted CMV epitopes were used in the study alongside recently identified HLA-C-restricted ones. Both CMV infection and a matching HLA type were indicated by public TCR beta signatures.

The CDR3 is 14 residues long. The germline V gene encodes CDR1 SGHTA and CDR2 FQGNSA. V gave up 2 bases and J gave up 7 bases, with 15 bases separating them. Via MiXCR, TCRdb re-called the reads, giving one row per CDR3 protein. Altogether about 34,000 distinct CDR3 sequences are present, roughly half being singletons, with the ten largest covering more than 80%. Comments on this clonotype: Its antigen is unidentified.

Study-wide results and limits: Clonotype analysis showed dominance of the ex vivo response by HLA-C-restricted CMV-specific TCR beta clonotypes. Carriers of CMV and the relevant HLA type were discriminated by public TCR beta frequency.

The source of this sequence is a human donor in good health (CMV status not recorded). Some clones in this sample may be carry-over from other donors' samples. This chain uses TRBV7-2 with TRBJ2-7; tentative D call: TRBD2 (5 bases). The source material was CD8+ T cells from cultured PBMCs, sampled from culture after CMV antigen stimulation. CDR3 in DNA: TGTGCCAGCAGCTTAATTTCACGGTCGGGGGAGCAGTACTTC. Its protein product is CASSLISRSGEQYF.